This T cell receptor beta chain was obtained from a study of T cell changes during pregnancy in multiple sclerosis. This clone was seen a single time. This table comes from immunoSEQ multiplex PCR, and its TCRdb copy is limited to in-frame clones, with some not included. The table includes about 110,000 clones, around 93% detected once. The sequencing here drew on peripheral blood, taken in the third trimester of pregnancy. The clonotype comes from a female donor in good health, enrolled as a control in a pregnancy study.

CDR3 amino acids: CASKTSGNTEAFF. The DNA for the CDR3 is TGTGCCAGTAAAACTTCAGGGAACACTGAAGCTTTCTTT. V gene TRBV19 combines with J gene TRBJ1-1; D call uncertain. This CDR3 has 13 residues. The germline V and J ends were trimmed by 7 bases and 1 base, with 10 bases remaining between them. Looked up from germline, CDR1 is LNHDA and CDR2 is SQIVND (reference sequence). Supplemented by reference TRBV19 and TRBJ1-1, the full variable domain reads DGGITQSPKYLFRKEGQNVTLSCEQNLNHDAMYWYRQDPGQGLRLIYYSQIVNDFQKGDIAEGYSVSREKKESFPLTVTSAQKNPTAFYLCASKTSGNTEAFFGQGTRLTVV.